This T cell receptor beta chain is drawn from a study of shared clonotypes between healthy human individuals. CD45RO-negative cells were positively selected for CCR7, leaving out terminally differentiated effector memory CD45RA+ cells. Findings and caveats of the study: What limited the represented genetic and exposure-history diversity was the small number of donors.

This CDR3 has 12 residues. Germline V gene sequence: CDR1 GTSNPN, CDR2 SVGIG (reference sequence). V trimming: 4 bases; J trimming: 14 bases; junction bases outside the gene matches: 9. Notes on this clone: What it binds is unknown.

Sequencing used immunoSEQ multiplex PCR; TCRdb keeps in-frame clones, though not all of them. Found here are around 2,000,000 clones, roughly 94% of them singletons; the top ten hold around 1.1%. The receptor was derived from a man between 18 and 35 years old in good health. This chain connects TRBV30 to TRBJ2-1, with 9 bases aligning to TRBD2. Material: naive CD8+ T cells sorted from blood. CDR3 region: CAWNPVAGEEFF. The CDR3 bases are TGTGCCTGGAACCCCGTAGCGGGAGAGGAGTTCTTC.